Listed here is a single TCR beta chain. Its specificity is unknown. The CDR3 is made up of 12 amino acids. V lost 4 bases and J lost 7, with 7 bases in between. The germline V gene has CDR1 MNHEY and CDR2 SMNVEV (reference sequence). This specimen belongs to a study of cytomegalovirus exposure and HLA in healthy donors. Study-wide points: Researchers reported in a later analysis that a missense DCLRE1C variant was tied to TCR beta V- and J-gene trimming.

PCR was performed using 60 Vbeta and 13 Jbeta primers. Assay: immunoSEQ multiplex PCR; the TCRdb copy retains only in-frame clones and omits some. Of around 63,000 clones listed, approximately 80% are singletons. This clonotype originated in a woman between 25 and 40 years old in good health and CMV-seronegative. The material sequenced was PBMCs. The chain links TRBV27 to TRBJ2-2; D ambiguous. In DNA, the CDR3 is TGTGCCAGCAGTTCGAGAGGCGGGGAGCTGTTTTTT. Amino acids: CASSSRGGELFF.